The 14 T cell receptor beta chains below come from one sample, sequenced in a study of cytomegalovirus exposure and HLA in healthy donors. The PCR made use of 60 Vbeta and 13 Jbeta primers. Clones were read by immunoSEQ multiplex PCR, and TCRdb kept only the in-frame ones, dropping some. There are about 150,000 clones in the sample; 8.5% to 10% occur only once, and under 2% lies in the top ten. Sequenced input: PBMCs. The receptors stem from a man over 45 in good health and CMV-seronegative.

The chain couples TRBV19 to TRBJ1-4, with TRBD1 matching 8 bases. The CDR3 sequence is 14 residues long. After removal of 3 bases from V and 5 bases from J, the junction contained 2 bases not matched to a gene. CDR1 is LNHDA and CDR2 is SQIVND in the germline V gene (reference sequence). The chain's CDR3 is CASSIDRGNEKLFF. In nucleotides, the CDR3 is TGTGCCAGTAGTATTGACAGGGGAAATGAAAAACTGTTTTTT. Looking up the rest from reference TRBV19 and TRBJ1-4 gives the full variable domain: DGGITQSPKYLFRKEGQNVTLSCEQNLNHDAMYWYRQDPGQGLRLIYYSQIVNDFQKGDIAEGYSVSREKKESFPLTVTSAQKNPTAFYLCASSIDRGNEKLFFGSGTQLSVL.

The chain recombines TRBV30 with TRBJ1-2; D is unclear. Trimming took 1 base from V and 5 from J, leaving 14 bases between them. The CDR3 extends over 14 amino acids. Germline V gene sequence: CDR1 GTSNPN, CDR2 SVGIG (reference sequence). The CDR3 loop is CAWSGGGPVYGYTF. The CDR3, as DNA: TGTGCCTGGAGTGGGGGAGGGCCGGTGTATGGCTACACCTTC.

This clone was seen at least ten times. V usage is TRBV27 and J usage is TRBJ2-3, with D perhaps TRBD1 (6 bases). CDR1 and CDR2 (germline): MNHEY, SMNVEV (reference sequence). The CDR3 length is 15 residues. V gave up 4 bases and J gave up 1 base, with 12 bases separating them. The DNA of the CDR3 is TGTGCCAGCAGTTCTCAGGGGTGGGGCACAGATACGCAGTATTTT. Translating it yields CASSSQGWGTDTQYF.

This clone was recorded a few times. This chain links TRBV4-2 with TRBJ2-2; 9 bases map to TRBD2. Per the germline V gene, CDR1 is LGHNA and CDR2 is YNFKEQ. The CDR3 covers 21 residues. With V trimmed by 0 bases and J by 3 bases, 17 bases remained unmatched. The CDR3 DNA follows: TGTGCCAGCAGCCAAGATTTATTAGCGGGGGCCCTCCCTTCTGACACCGGGGAGCTGTTTTTT. Its translation: CASSQDLLAGALPSDTGELFF.

This clone turned up a few times. CDR3 nucleotides: TGCAGCGTTGAAACAGGGAGCAATGAGCAGTTCTTC. Translation: CSVETGSNEQFF. The rearrangement links TRBV29-1 to TRBJ2-1, with a possible D match to TRBD1 (6 bases). Between the trimmed V and J ends, which lost 2 bases and 6 bases, there was a span of 8 bases. The CDR3 runs 12 residues. From germline, CDR1 is SQVTM and CDR2 ANQGSEA.

The chain couples TRBV28 to TRBJ2-4; D remains unclear. CDR3 length: 17 residues. V was trimmed by 2 bases and J by 5 bases, leaving 19 bases between them. Looked up from germline, CDR1 is MDHEN and CDR2 is SYDVKM. This chain's CDR3 is CASSLPSFSPAQNIQYF. DNA for the CDR3: TGTGCCAGCAGTTTACCCTCATTTTCCCCCGCGCAAAACATTCAGTACTTC.

This clone was counted a few times. The J gene is TRBJ2-2, the V gene TRBV7-3; tentative D call: TRBD1 (5 bases). Germline V gene sequence: CDR1 SGHTA, CDR2 FQGTGA. This CDR3 has 14 residues. V lost 6 bases and J 5 bases, leaving 13 bases between the germline ends. The CDR3 is CASRPTAHTGELFF. The CDR3 DNA reads as TGTGCCAGCAGGCCGACAGCCCATACCGGGGAGCTGTTTTTT.

Note on this clone: Additional DNA sequences in this sample encode the identical CDR3. The chain is built from TRBV18 and TRBJ2-5; the D is unclear. With 3 bases removed from V and 3 bases from J, the gap between germline ends came to 5 bases. Germline CDR1 and CDR2: KGHSH and LQKENI. The CDR3 sequence is 12 residues long. CDR3 region: CASSPSEETQYF. CDR3 DNA: TGTGCCAGCTCACCTTCGGAAGAGACCCAGTACTTC.

This sequence joins TRBV5-1 and TRBJ2-2; 9 bases map to TRBD2. The CDR3 loop spans 15 amino acids. V gave up 5 bases and J gave up 4 bases; unmatched junction bases: 6. Germline V gene sequence: CDR1 SGHRS, CDR2 YFSETQ. The CDR3 region is CASSSTSGSTGELFF. CDR3 bases: TGCGCCAGCAGTTCGACTAGCGGAAGCACCGGGGAGCTGTTTTTT.

This clone has just a few counts. The chain carries TRBV19 and TRBJ1-1; the D gene is possibly TRBD1 (5 bases). Between the trimmed V and J ends, which lost 3 bases and 6 bases, there was a span of 11 bases. Germline CDR1 and CDR2: LNHDA and SQIVND (reference sequence). This CDR3 region has 13 residues. The CDR3 loop is CASSIPWGAEAFF. CDR3 coding DNA: TGTGCCAGTAGTATTCCGTGGGGCGCTGAAGCTTTCTTT. The whole variable domain, filled in from reference TRBV19 and TRBJ1-1, reads DGGITQSPKYLFRKEGQNVTLSCEQNLNHDAMYWYRQDPGQGLRLIYYSQIVNDFQKGDIAEGYSVSREKKESFPLTVTSAQKNPTAFYLCASSIPWGAEAFFGQGTRLTVV.

This clone has only a few counts. The rearrangement links TRBV6-1 to TRBJ2-2; 10 bases fit TRBD2. Germline V gene data show CDR1 as MNHNS and CDR2 as SASEGT. This CDR3 has 16 residues. V shed 7 bases and J 0 bases; nucleotides not matched to a gene: 5. The CDR3 DNA reads as TGTGCCAGCACTGAGAGCGGGGGGGCGAACACCGGGGAGCTGTTTTTT. It yields the protein CASTESGGANTGELFF.

V and J are TRBV21-1 and TRBJ2-3; the table names TRBD1, a call not compared with the DNA. TRBV21-1 is tagged as a pseudogene. This CDR3 region has 18 residues. The DNA for the CDR3 is TGTGCCAGCAGCAAACCAAGTAAGGACAGCCTTAGCACAGATACGCAGTATTTT. Protein sequence: CASSKPSKDSLSTDTQYF.

The V and J genes are TRBV28 and TRBJ2-7, with 10 bases matching TRBD1. The CDR3 consists of 15 residues. The V gene end was trimmed by 10 bases and the J gene end by 5 bases; junction bases not matched to a gene: 14. Germline CDR1 and CDR2: MDHEN and SYDVKM. Here the CDR3 DNA reads TGTGCCACCTTTAGAGCGGGACAGGGGAGGAACGAGCAGTACTTC. Translated: CATFRAGQGRNEQYF.

The chain combines TRBV10-3 with TRBJ2-7; 7 positions match TRBD2. With V trimmed by 0 bases and J by 3 bases, 5 bases remained unmatched. The CDR3 has 15 amino acids. Germline loops: CDR1 ENHRY, CDR2 SYGVKD. This CDR3 is CAISESAGALYEQYF. The CDR3 DNA reads as TGTGCCATCAGTGAGTCGGCGGGAGCTCTCTACGAGCAGTACTTC.